This TCR beta chain was sequenced during a study of cytotoxic CD8 clonotypes in ibrutinib-treated CLL. On the study more broadly: After a median of around 68 months, some 15 patients stayed remitted and around 12 progressed; responses had been partial in approximately 24 and complete in 2. It was after a median approximately twelve months of treatment, range 6 to 36, that response samples were taken. General observations from the study: Circulating CD8+ T-cell counts were tracked by baseline clonality, which exceeded that of age-matched healthy donors.

CDR1 and CDR2 (germline): SGHTA, FQGNSA. V lost 1 base and J 5 bases, leaving 14 bases between the germline ends. The CDR3 covers 15 residues. The table came from immunoSEQ multiplex PCR; TCRdb's copy has only in-frame clones and leaves some out. The repertoire holds about 160,000 clones, with about four fifths as singletons. This clone occurred once. Its antigen is still unknown. This receptor was obtained from a human donor with chronic lymphocytic leukemia. The chain employs TRBV7-2 and TRBJ1-1; no clear D gene. The sample in question was PBMCs, obtained after 12 months of ibrutinib treatment. DNA for the CDR3: TGTGCCAGCAGCTTAGATGCCCCCCGCGGGACTGAAGCTTTCTTT. Protein product: CASSLDAPRGTEAFF.